This TCR beta chain is drawn from a study of cytomegalovirus exposure and HLA in healthy donors. The study ran its PCR with 60 Vbeta and 13 Jbeta primers. Assay used: immunoSEQ multiplex PCR; TCRdb lists only in-frame clones, some missing. This table has 100,000 to 150,000 clones, more than 65% appearing once. In the case of this clone: Its antigen is still unknown.

The CDR3 length is 14 residues. V lost 2 bases, J lost 3 bases, and 3 bases stayed unmatched. General observations from the study: The number of N-insertions in an Asian-associated ancestry cluster was reportedly below the approximately 690-donor mean in a later analysis. Segments of the TCR beta V type were, in most cases, productive about 90% or about 30% of the time in an earlier analysis.

Sequences were obtained from PBMCs. The TCR comes from a man between 18 and 29 years old in good health and CMV-seropositive. The genes are TRBV5-3 and TRBJ2-7; 9 bases agree with TRBD1. TRBV5-3 is flagged as an ORF with uncertain function. The CDR3 loop reads CARSLRDRVYEQYF. The CDR3 DNA follows: TGTGCCAGAAGCTTAAGGGACAGGGTCTACGAGCAGTACTTC.